This T cell receptor beta chain was captured by sequencing in a study of control samples from healthy donors and cancer patients. CDR1 is LNHDA, CDR2 SQIVND, per germline (reference sequence). Trimming left V 3 bases short and J 5 bases short, with 10 bases between. The CDR3 sequence is 13 residues long. Assay: immunoSEQ multiplex PCR; the TCRdb copy retains only in-frame clones and omits some. The sample consists of under 100,000 clones, 70% to 90% of them appearing once. The receptor comes from a woman aged 50 to 65 with colorectal cancer. V and J are TRBV19 and TRBJ2-5; D uncertain. The specimen was PBMCs. The CDR3 loop reads CASSITGSETQYF. The CDR3 bases are TGTGCCAGTAGTATTACGGGTTCGGAGACCCAGTACTTC.